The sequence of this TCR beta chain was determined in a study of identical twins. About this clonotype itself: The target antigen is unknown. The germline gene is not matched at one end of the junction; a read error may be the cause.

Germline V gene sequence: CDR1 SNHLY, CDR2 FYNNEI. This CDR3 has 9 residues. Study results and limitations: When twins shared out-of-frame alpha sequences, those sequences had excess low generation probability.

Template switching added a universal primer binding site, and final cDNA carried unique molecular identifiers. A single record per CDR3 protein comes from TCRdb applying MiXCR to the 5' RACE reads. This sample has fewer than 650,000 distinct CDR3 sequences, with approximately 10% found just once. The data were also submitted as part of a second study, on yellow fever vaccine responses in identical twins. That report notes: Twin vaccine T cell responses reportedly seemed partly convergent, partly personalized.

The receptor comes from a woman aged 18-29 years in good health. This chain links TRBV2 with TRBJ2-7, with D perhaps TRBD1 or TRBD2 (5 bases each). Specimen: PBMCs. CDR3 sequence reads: CASSDGAFF. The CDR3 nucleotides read TGTGCCAGCAGTGACGGGGCCTTCTTC.